These 29 T cell receptor beta chains share one sample of origin, sequenced in a study of blood T cell repertoires in COVID-19. Only in-frame clones appear in the TCRdb table, and some are missing; sequencing was by immunoSEQ multiplex PCR. The sample carries 110,000 to 150,000 clones, approximately 90% recorded once. Sequenced sample: peripheral blood. These receptors all stem from a man in his 60s with active or convalescent COVID-19.

This chain links TRBV6-5 with TRBJ2-3; D call uncertain. CDR3 length: 12 residues. The V end lost 6 bases, the J end lost 4 bases, and 8 bases lay between the germline ends. Germline V gene lookup returns CDR1 MNHEY and CDR2 SVGAGI. For the CDR3, the DNA is TGTGCCAGCAGGGGCGCCCCAGATACGCAGTATTTT. Protein product: CASRGAPDTQYF.

This chain joins TRBV18 and TRBJ1-5, with no clear D. CDR1 is KGHSH, CDR2 LQKENI, per germline. This CDR3 is built from 15 residues. V was trimmed by 0 bases and J by 5 bases, leaving 11 bases between them. CDR3 in amino acids: CASSPPPGRDQPQHF. CDR3 coding DNA: TGTGCCAGCTCACCACCACCGGGAAGAGATCAGCCCCAGCATTTT.

The chain employs TRBV4-3 and TRBJ1-1; 10 nucleotides agree with TRBD1. Germline assignment: CDR1 LGHNA and CDR2 YSLEER. This CDR3 contains 18 residues. V was pared by 0 bases and J by 2 bases, with 9 bases of the junction left unmatched. CDR3 in amino acids: CASSQESLGDRGNTEAFF. The CDR3 DNA sequence: TGCGCCAGCAGCCAAGAATCTTTGGGGGACAGGGGCAACACTGAAGCTTTCTTT.

The CDR3 here is CASSPNRENYGYTF. The CDR3 DNA follows: TGTGCCAGCTCACCAAACAGGGAGAACTATGGCTACACCTTC. The V gene is TRBV18, the J gene TRBJ1-2; possible D gene TRBD1, 6 bases. Germline V gene sequence: CDR1 KGHSH, CDR2 LQKENI. Trimming shortened V by 2 bases and J by 2 bases, and 9 bases separated the two germline ends. The CDR3 loop spans 14 amino acids.

This clone has a handful of counts. The genes are TRBV3-1 (or the pseudogene TRBV3-2) and TRBJ1-4; D ambiguous. The CDR3 has 16 residues. Germline lookup yields CDR1 LGHDT and CDR2 YNNKEL (reference sequence). V lost 0 bases and J lost 8, with 16 bases in between. CDR3 amino acids: CASSQDHLWGEEKLFF. CDR3 bases: TGTGCCAGCAGCCAAGACCACCTTTGGGGAGAGGAAAAACTGTTTTTT.

The V and J genes are TRBV7-6 and TRBJ2-3, with D maybe TRBD1 (6 bases). Trimming removed 5 bases at V and 1 base at J, with 19 bases between. This CDR3 spans 17 amino acids. The germline V gene has CDR1 SGHVS and CDR2 FNYEAQ. The CDR3 DNA is TGTGCCAGCAGCGATAACAGGGCACCTATCCGCACAGATACGCAGTATTTT. This gives the protein CASSDNRAPIRTDTQYF.

This chain uses TRBV19 with TRBJ1-2; tentatively, D is TRBD1 (5 bases). CDR1 is LNHDA, CDR2 SQIVND, per germline (reference sequence). V was cut by 6 bases and J by 3 bases, with 8 bases left in between. This CDR3 spans 12 amino acids. Here the CDR3 DNA reads TGTGCCAGTAGGACAGCTTACTATGGCTACACCTTC. Residues: CASRTAYYGYTF.

This chain joins TRBV28 and TRBJ2-2, with 7 bases identical to TRBD1. CDR1 and CDR2 from the germline V gene are MDHEN and SYDVKM. After removal of 7 bases from V and 5 bases from J, the junction contained 16 bases not matched to a gene. CDR3 size: 17 residues. CDR3 protein: CASIRPRQGTGTGELFF. CDR3 coding DNA: TGTGCCAGCATTAGACCCCGACAGGGAACGGGGACCGGGGAGCTGTTTTTT.

This chain links TRBV13 with TRBJ2-3; possibly TRBD2 for D (6 bases). V shed 2 bases and J shed 1 base, with 10 bases lying between them. The CDR3 consists of 15 residues. Per germline, CDR1 PRHDT and CDR2 FYEKMQ (reference sequence). CDR3 sequence reads: CASSLRRGGTDTQYF. CDR3 coding DNA: TGTGCCAGCAGCTTACGGCGGGGCGGCACAGATACGCAGTATTTT.

This clone has just a few counts. The V and J genes are TRBV30 and TRBJ2-5; D might be TRBD1 (6 bases). The CDR3 has 13 residues. The germline CDR1 and CDR2 sequences are GTSNPN and SVGIG (reference sequence). CDR3: CASSPGRGETQYF. CDR3 coding DNA: TGTGCTTCTTCCCCCGGCAGGGGAGAGACCCAGTACTTC.

In its sample, this clone was seen once. V is TRBV6-6 and J is TRBJ1-4; tentatively, D is TRBD1 (6 bases). The germline V and J ends were trimmed by 0 bases and 7 bases, with 15 bases remaining between them. The CDR3 has 16 residues. Germline assignment: CDR1 MNHNY and CDR2 SVGAGI (reference sequence). CDR3 sequence reads: CASSYSGAGVGEKLFF. CDR3 bases: TGTGCCAGCAGTTACTCGGGGGCAGGGGTGGGTGAAAAACTGTTTTTT.

This chain links TRBV27 with TRBJ2-7; D perhaps matches TRBD1 (5 bases). Germline loops: CDR1 MNHEY, CDR2 SMNVEV (reference sequence). The CDR3 covers 16 residues. The V gene lost 3 bases and the J gene lost 6 bases, with 21 bases spanning the gap. The DNA for the CDR3 is TGTGCCAGCAGTTTCGTGGTCAGTCAGGGAAGTTCCGAGCAGTACTTC. Protein product: CASSFVVSQGSSEQYF.

The rearrangement joins TRBV3-1 (or the pseudogene TRBV3-2) to TRBJ2-1, with 9 bases aligning to TRBD2. The CDR3 runs to 15 residues. V lost 1 base, J lost 6 bases, and 4 bases stayed unmatched. Germline loops: CDR1 LGHDT, CDR2 YNNKEL (reference sequence). Here the CDR3 DNA reads TGTGCCAGCAGCCAAGGGGGCGGGAGGGCCAATGAGCAGTTCTTC. Protein sequence: CASSQGGGRANEQFF.

This clone was counted once. This chain connects TRBV29-1 to TRBJ2-1; D unresolved. This CDR3 is built from 12 residues. V was pared by 5 bases and J by 0 bases, with 5 bases between. Germline V CDR1 and CDR2: SQVTM, ANQGSEA. This chain's CDR3 is CSVQVSYNEQFF. CDR3 in DNA: TGCAGCGTTCAGGTCTCCTACAATGAGCAGTTCTTC.

This clone is a singleton in its sample. The gene calls are TRBV5-1 and TRBJ2-5; the match to TRBD1 covers 12 bases. This CDR3 spans 16 amino acids. V was clipped by 4 bases and J by 6 bases; unmatched bases: 10. The germline CDR1 and CDR2 sequences are SGHRS and YFSETQ. The CDR3 reads CASSGTGTGGIKTQYF. The CDR3 DNA follows: TGCGCCAGCAGCGGCACCGGGACAGGGGGCATCAAGACCCAGTACTTC. The variable domain in full, completed from reference TRBV5-1 and TRBJ2-5, reads KAGVTQTPRYLIKTRGQQVTLSCSPISGHRSVSWYQQTPGQGLQFLFEYFSETQRNKGNFPGRFSGRQFSNSRSEMNVSTLELGDSALYLCASSGTGTGGIKTQYFGPGTRLLVL.

This chain joins TRBV11-2 and TRBJ2-7, with 7 bases matching TRBD2. Germline V gene sequence: CDR1 SGHAT, CDR2 FQNNGV. CDR3 size: 14 residues. Trimming removed 1 base from V and 1 base from J; junction bases left unmatched: 1. The CDR3 spells CASSLAGLSYEQYF. Written as DNA, the CDR3 is TGTGCCAGCAGCTTAGCGGGACTATCCTACGAGCAGTACTTC.

This clone came up once. The chain combines TRBV18 with TRBJ1-3, with 7 bases matching TRBD1. After removal of 3 bases from V and 2 bases from J, the junction contained 4 bases not matched to a gene. Germline-derived CDR1 and CDR2 are KGHSH and LQKENI. The CDR3 has 15 amino acids. The CDR3 here is CASSPDRVAGNTIYF. In nucleotides, the CDR3 is TGTGCCAGCTCACCTGACAGGGTAGCTGGAAACACCATATATTTT.

The gene calls are TRBV14 and TRBJ2-1, with 11 bases aligning to TRBD2. V trimming: 2 bases; J trimming: 4 bases; junction bases outside the gene matches: 7. The CDR3 loop spans 17 amino acids. Germline loops: CDR1 SGHDN, CDR2 FVKESK. CDR3 nucleotide sequence: TGTGCCAGCAGCCAATCCATGACTAGCGGGATATACAATGAGCAGTTCTTC. The encoded protein is CASSQSMTSGIYNEQFF.

The chain employs TRBV19 and TRBJ2-5; D is possibly TRBD2 (6 bases). V was cut by 6 bases and J by 2 bases, with 10 bases left in between. Germline lookup yields CDR1 LNHDA and CDR2 SQIVND (reference sequence). The CDR3 spans 13 residues. For the CDR3, the DNA is TGTGCCAGTAGCTCTAGCGTGCAAGAGACCCAGTACTTC. It yields the protein CASSSSVQETQYF.

This chain joins TRBV29-1 and TRBJ1-1; D not certain. The CDR3 extends over 13 amino acids. Germline V CDR1 and CDR2: SQVTM, ANQGSEA. Trimming pared 2 bases from V and 0 bases from J, leaving 7 bases between. CDR3 sequence reads: CSVERRMNTEAFF. DNA of the CDR3: TGCAGCGTTGAAAGGAGGATGAACACTGAAGCTTTCTTT.

This chain joins TRBV6-5 and TRBJ2-5; D remains unclear. Trimming left V 2 bases short and J 4 bases short, with 14 bases between. This CDR3 spans 15 amino acids. CDR1 and CDR2 from the germline V gene are MNHEY and SVGAGI. The CDR3 loop reads CASSYQKSVGETQYF. The CDR3 DNA reads TGTGCCAGCAGTTACCAAAAAAGCGTCGGAGAGACCCAGTACTTC.

V usage is TRBV4-2 and J usage is TRBJ2-5, with 9 bases matching TRBD2. CDR1 and CDR2 from the germline V gene are LGHNA and YNFKEQ. The CDR3 extends over 18 amino acids. With V trimmed by 3 bases and J by 2 bases, 13 bases remained unmatched. The CDR3 here is CASSHPTSGGRDQETQYF. In nucleotides, the CDR3 is TGTGCCAGCAGCCATCCGACCAGCGGGGGGCGGGATCAAGAGACCCAGTACTTC.

The V and J genes are TRBV9 and TRBJ2-7; 7 nucleotides agree with TRBD1. The ends lost 3 bases at V and 2 bases at J; junction bases unmatched: 11. The germline V gene encodes CDR1 SGDLS and CDR2 YYNGEE. The CDR3 extends over 16 amino acids. The CDR3 sequence is CASSAQTTTGTYEQYF. The CDR3 DNA is TGTGCCAGCAGCGCCCAAACAACGACAGGGACCTACGAGCAGTACTTC.

This clone was counted a single time. This rearrangement joins TRBV24-1 to TRBJ2-3; TRBD2 aligns across 8 bases. CDR3 length equals 16 residues. Germline trimming cut 3 bases from V and 2 bases from J; bases unmatched to any gene: 6. CDR1 KGHDR and CDR2 SFDVKD come from the germline V gene. The CDR3 bases are TGTGCCACCAGTGATCATAGACTAGCGAACACAGATACGCAGTATTTT. The encoded protein is CATSDHRLANTDTQYF.

This chain uses TRBV29-1 with TRBJ2-3, with TRBD1 identical over 11 bases. CDR3 length: 13 residues. V was clipped by 7 bases and J by 6 bases; unmatched bases: 6. Germline CDR1 reads SQVTM; CDR2 reads ANQGSEA. The CDR3 sequence is CSAWDRGGDTQYF. The CDR3 bases are TGCAGCGCCTGGGACAGGGGGGGGGATACGCAGTATTTT.

This clone was observed once. The V gene is TRBV19, the J gene TRBJ1-1; no reliable D call. The V end was cut by 6 bases, the J end by 0 bases, with 8 bases between. The CDR3 is 13 amino acids. Germline V lookup: CDR1 LNHDA, CDR2 SQIVND (reference sequence). The CDR3 protein is CASRITVNTEAFF. In DNA form, the CDR3 reads TGTGCCAGTAGGATAACAGTGAACACTGAAGCTTTCTTT.

This sequence joins TRBV11-3 and TRBJ2-1, with a tentative D call TRBD1 (6 bases). The V and J ends lost 5 bases and 4 bases respectively, with 12 bases between them. The CDR3 length is 14 residues. CDR1 and CDR2 from the germline V gene are SGHNT and YENEEA. CDR3: CASSIIDRYNEQFF. The DNA of the CDR3 is TGTGCCAGCAGCATCATCGACAGGTACAATGAGCAGTTCTTC.

J is TRBJ1-4 and V is TRBV18; D not resolved. Germline V gene lookup returns CDR1 KGHSH and CDR2 LQKENI. The CDR3 covers 15 residues. Trimming shortened V by 2 bases and J by 6 bases, and 13 bases separated the two germline ends. The CDR3 sequence: CASSPGLGGDEKLFF. DNA for the CDR3: TGTGCCAGCTCACCAGGGCTCGGCGGGGATGAAAAACTGTTTTTT.

This clone has more than one count but fewer than ten. The chain uses TRBV19 and TRBJ2-1, with D perhaps TRBD2 (5 bases). There are 14 residues in the CDR3. V gave up 6 bases and J gave up 4 bases, with 13 bases separating them. Germline V gives CDR1 LNHDA, CDR2 SQIVND (reference sequence). CDR3 sequence reads: CASSRLADYNEQFF. CDR3 in DNA: TGTGCCAGTAGCCGGCTAGCCGATTACAATGAGCAGTTCTTC.